This is a list of T cell receptor beta chains from one sample in a study. TCRdb processed the RT-PCR reads anew with MiXCR; each CDR3 protein has one entry. The profile covers about 680,000 distinct CDR3 sequences, with approximately 15% appearing a single time and roughly 3.6% taken by the ten largest. The sequenced sample was memory CD4+ T cells from blood. These receptors came from a female donor in good health, serving as a healthy control. CDR3s include the opening cysteine and the closing phenylalanine or tryptophan. Fields, in order: D gene, clone size, V gene, J gene, CDR3 DNA, CDR3 protein. A D gene is named only where the DNA matches it firmly. Some rows mark clone size as missing; the rest say once, few, many or name a class of expanded clone.

d_gene: TRBD1; abundance: NA; v_gene: TRBV18; j_gene: TRBJ1-3; CDR3nt: TGTGCCAGCTACCAGGGGGCCTCTGGAAACACCATATATTTT; CDR3aa: CASYQGASGNTIYF
d_gene: TRBD2; abundance: few; v_gene: TRBV5-5; j_gene: TRBJ2-3; CDR3nt: TGTGCCAGCAGCTTGGACCCTCGAACCGGGGGGGGCACAGATACGCAGTATTTT; CDR3aa: CASSLDPRTGGGTDTQYF
d_gene: NA; abundance: few; v_gene: TRBV20-1; j_gene: TRBJ2-3; CDR3nt: TGCAGTGCTCGACAAACAGATACGCAGTATTTT; CDR3aa: CSARQTDTQYF
d_gene: NA; abundance: NA; v_gene: TRBV7-2; j_gene: TRBJ1-1; CDR3nt: TGTGCCAGTGAAAGGGCGATGAACACTGAAGCTTTCTTT; CDR3aa: CASERAMNTEAFF
d_gene: NA; abundance: NA; v_gene: TRBV9; j_gene: TRBJ2-3; CDR3nt: TGTGCCAGCAGCGTAGTCGCCCAGCAAGATACGCAGTATTTT; CDR3aa: CASSVVAQQDTQYF
d_gene: NA; abundance: few; v_gene: TRBV7-3; j_gene: TRBJ2-3; CDR3nt: TGTGCCAGCAGCTTAAATTTCCAGGGAGATACGCAGTATTTT; CDR3aa: CASSLNFQGDTQYF
d_gene: NA; abundance: NA; v_gene: TRBV5-1; j_gene: TRBJ1-5; CDR3nt: TGCGCCAGCAGCTTGGGTCCACAGGGAGGTGGTCAGCCCCAGCATTTT; CDR3aa: CASSLGPQGGGQPQHF
d_gene: NA; abundance: many; v_gene: TRBV20-1; j_gene: TRBJ1-1; CDR3nt: TGCAGTGCTAGAGGGGGGGGCGAGGGTGAAGCTTTCTTT; CDR3aa: CSARGGGEGEAFF
d_gene: NA; abundance: few; v_gene: TRBV30; j_gene: TRBJ2-7; CDR3nt: TGTGCCTGGAGTGTGGTGGCTAATCACTACGAGCAGTACTTC; CDR3aa: CAWSVVANHYEQYF
d_gene: NA; abundance: many; v_gene: TRBV6-5; j_gene: TRBJ1-1; CDR3nt: TGTGCCAGCAGTTCCTTGAGGGGTCGTAGGACGAACACTGAAGCTTTCTTT; CDR3aa: CASSSLRGRRTNTEAFF
d_gene: NA; abundance: many; v_gene: TRBV7-9; j_gene: TRBJ2-7; CDR3nt: TGTGCCAGCAGCTTAACCCAGGGGACCTACGAGCAGTACTTC; CDR3aa: CASSLTQGTYEQYF
d_gene: TRBD1; abundance: NA; v_gene: TRBV20-1; j_gene: TRBJ2-4; CDR3nt: TGCAGTGGAGATGGGGGACAGGAAAACATTCAGTACTTC; CDR3aa: CSGDGGQENIQYF
d_gene: TRBD2; abundance: few; v_gene: TRBV7-9; j_gene: TRBJ2-2; CDR3nt: TGTGCCAGCAGCCCGGCCCCGGGAGGGAACACCGGGGAGCTGTTTTTT; CDR3aa: CASSPAPGGNTGELFF
d_gene: TRBD1; abundance: NA; v_gene: TRBV20-1; j_gene: TRBJ1-4; CDR3nt: TGCAGTGATTCCCCAGGGGGCAGCGGAAAACTGTTTTTT; CDR3aa: CSDSPGGSGKLFF
d_gene: NA; abundance: many; v_gene: TRBV2; j_gene: TRBJ2-5; CDR3nt: TGTGCCAGCAGTTCGGCCCCAGAGACCCAGTACTTC; CDR3aa: CASSSAPETQYF
d_gene: NA; abundance: few; v_gene: TRBV10-3; j_gene: TRBJ1-1; CDR3nt: TGTGCCATCAGTGATAAAAACGGTGGGAACACTGAAGCTTTCTTT; CDR3aa: CAISDKNGGNTEAFF
d_gene: NA; abundance: NA; v_gene: TRBV7-9; j_gene: TRBJ1-2; CDR3nt: TGTGCCAGCAGCTTAGGGGCCCTTAACTATGGCTACACCTTC; CDR3aa: CASSLGALNYGYTF
d_gene: NA; abundance: NA; v_gene: TRBV30; j_gene: TRBJ2-1; CDR3nt: TGTGCCTGGGGTACAGTTAGCTCCTACAATGAGCAGTTCTTC; CDR3aa: CAWGTVSSYNEQFF
d_gene: TRBD2; abundance: many; v_gene: TRBV5-5; j_gene: TRBJ2-5; CDR3nt: TGTGCCAGCAGCCCGCCGACTAGCGGGGGACAAGAGACCCAGTACTTC; CDR3aa: CASSPPTSGGQETQYF
d_gene: TRBD2; abundance: NA; v_gene: TRBV18; j_gene: TRBJ2-1; CDR3nt: TGTGCCAGCTCACGGGAGGGCCTAGCCTACAATGAGCAGTTCTTC; CDR3aa: CASSREGLAYNEQFF
d_gene: NA; abundance: NA; v_gene: TRBV20-1; j_gene: TRBJ2-1; CDR3nt: TGCAGTGCTATTGCCAGGAAAAATGAGCAGTTCTTC; CDR3aa: CSAIARKNEQFF
d_gene: TRBD1; abundance: NA; v_gene: TRBV4-3; j_gene: TRBJ2-1; CDR3nt: TGCGCCAGCAGCCGCCCCCCCGATCTCGGACAGGCCTTCTACAATGAGCAGTTCTTC; CDR3aa: CASSRPPDLGQAFYNEQFF
d_gene: TRBD2; abundance: few; v_gene: TRBV7-9; j_gene: TRBJ2-1; CDR3nt: TGTGCCAGCGGAAAGAGGACTAGCGGACTCAATGAGCAGTTCTTC; CDR3aa: CASGKRTSGLNEQFF
d_gene: NA; abundance: few; v_gene: TRBV5-1; j_gene: TRBJ2-3; CDR3nt: TGCGCCAGCAGCAACCCTGAGGCCGGCGCAGATACGCAGTATTTT; CDR3aa: CASSNPEAGADTQYF
d_gene: NA; abundance: few; v_gene: TRBV7-2; j_gene: TRBJ1-2; CDR3nt: TGTGCCAGCAGCTTAAAAGATCTTAACTATGGCTACACCTTC; CDR3aa: CASSLKDLNYGYTF
d_gene: TRBD2; abundance: NA; v_gene: TRBV20-1; j_gene: TRBJ2-1; CDR3nt: TGCAGTGCTAGATCTCCTAGCGGGAGGGGCGATGAGCAGTTCTTC; CDR3aa: CSARSPSGRGDEQFF
d_gene: NA; abundance: few; v_gene: TRBV3-1; j_gene: TRBJ2-2; CDR3nt: TGTGCCAGCAGCACCAGGAGTAGGGAGCTGTTTTTT; CDR3aa: CASSTRSRELFF
d_gene: TRBD2; abundance: many; v_gene: TRBV6-2/TRBV6-3; j_gene: TRBJ2-7; CDR3nt: TGCGCCAGCACACTAGCGGGGAGCTACGAGCAGTACTTC; CDR3aa: CASTLAGSYEQYF
d_gene: TRBD1; abundance: few; v_gene: TRBV6-2/TRBV6-3; j_gene: TRBJ2-7; CDR3nt: TGTGCCAGCACCTCGGACAGGGCCTACGAGCAGTACTTC; CDR3aa: CASTSDRAYEQYF
d_gene: TRBD1; abundance: NA; v_gene: TRBV28; j_gene: TRBJ1-3; CDR3nt: TGTGCCACCCAACGACAGGGTTTTTCTGGAAACACCATATATTTT; CDR3aa: CATQRQGFSGNTIYF
d_gene: NA; abundance: NA; v_gene: TRBV5-1; j_gene: TRBJ1-2; CDR3nt: TGCGCCAGCAGCTTGAATGGGCAGGGGCACACCTTC; CDR3aa: CASSLNGQGHTF
d_gene: TRBD1; abundance: NA; v_gene: TRBV7-2; j_gene: TRBJ2-1; CDR3nt: TGTGCCAGCAGCTCCCCGGGCAGGGGGATCACTGAGCAGTTCTTC; CDR3aa: CASSSPGRGITEQFF
d_gene: NA; abundance: NA; v_gene: TRBV18; j_gene: TRBJ2-7; CDR3nt: TGTGCCAGCTCATCCGGACGGAGAAACGAGCAGTACTTC; CDR3aa: CASSSGRRNEQYF
d_gene: NA; abundance: NA; v_gene: TRBV12-3/TRBV12-4; j_gene: TRBJ1-4; CDR3nt: TGTGCCAGCAGCCCCGGGACGGATTTTAATGAAAAACTGTTTTTT; CDR3aa: CASSPGTDFNEKLFF
d_gene: TRBD1; abundance: NA; v_gene: TRBV7-2; j_gene: TRBJ2-3; CDR3nt: TGTGCCAGCAGCTTATCGGGGGACAGGCTAGATACGCAGTATTTT; CDR3aa: CASSLSGDRLDTQYF
d_gene: TRBD2; abundance: NA; v_gene: TRBV6-2/TRBV6-3; j_gene: TRBJ2-3; CDR3nt: TGTGCCAGCAGTTCCCTCCGACTAGCGATTGCAGATACGCAGTATTTT; CDR3aa: CASSSLRLAIADTQYF
d_gene: TRBD2; abundance: NA; v_gene: TRBV10-3; j_gene: TRBJ2-1; CDR3nt: TGTGCCATCAGTGAACGGGAGGATGGGCAGTTCTTC; CDR3aa: CAISEREDGQFF
d_gene: TRBD1; abundance: NA; v_gene: TRBV18; j_gene: TRBJ1-3; CDR3nt: TGTGCCAGCTCACCACCTGGACAGGGGCCCAGAAACACCATATATTTT; CDR3aa: CASSPPGQGPRNTIYF
d_gene: TRBD1; abundance: few; v_gene: TRBV5-1; j_gene: TRBJ1-2; CDR3nt: TGCGCCAGCAGCTTGCTAAACAGGGGGGCGAACTATGGCTACACCTTC; CDR3aa: CASSLLNRGANYGYTF
d_gene: NA; abundance: many; v_gene: TRBV7-2; j_gene: TRBJ1-1; CDR3nt: TGTGCCAGCAGCTTAGGGTGGGGAAGCGAAGCTTTCTTT; CDR3aa: CASSLGWGSEAFF